Given below is one TCR beta chain in context. Treatment specified: some 20 received Ad26.COV2.S at low or high dose, single or two shots; about 5 received placebo; per-sample allocation not given. After the first vaccine or placebo injection, samples were drawn on day 63. The method was immunoSEQ multiplex PCR; TCRdb's version includes in-frame clones alone and lacks a portion of them. The sample shows some 370,000 clones, around four fifths of them seen only once. This CDR3 contains 13 residues. The V end was cut by 1 base, the J end by 6 bases, with 10 bases between. The germline V gene encodes CDR1 SGHDN and CDR2 FVKESK. The sample comes from a study of Ad26.COV2.S vaccination and SARS-CoV-2 variants. For the study at large: The vaccine Ad26.COV2.S was put into the muscle once, or twice with 56 days between.

The sample here was peripheral blood, taken in a trial of Ad26.COV2.S vaccine versus placebo. This TCR derives from a person aged 18-65 years who received the Ad26.COV2.S COVID-19 vaccine or a placebo. J is TRBJ2-7 and V is TRBV14; D not certain. DNA for the CDR3: TGTGCCAGCAGCCAAGGGGCCGTCGGCGAGCAGTACTTC. It codes for CASSQGAVGEQYF.